These T cell receptor beta chains were read from a single sample in a study of blood T cells in healthy people across ages. TCRdb reprocessed the 5' RACE reads with MiXCR, giving one entry per CDR3 protein. The table shows 1.5 million to 2 million distinct CDR3 sequences, with approximately 50% occurring only once. The sequenced material came from blood. The receptors here all came from a woman aged 40 to 50 in good health. The CDR3 runs from the conserved cysteine through the conserved F or W. A D gene is named only where the DNA matches it firmly. Size is omitted from some rows. Given values are once, few, many or a class for expanded clones.

v_call: TRBV27; d_call: .; j_call: TRBJ2-5; clone_size: .; cdr3_nt: TGTGCCAGCAGTTTACAATTAGAGGGGGAGACCCAGTACTTC; cdr3_aa: CASSLQLEGETQYF
v_call: TRBV7-9; d_call: TRBD1; j_call: TRBJ2-1; clone_size: .; cdr3_nt: TGTGCCAGCATTGAGGGGACAGGGGGATACAATGAGCAGTTCTTC; cdr3_aa: CASIEGTGGYNEQFF
v_call: TRBV2; d_call: .; j_call: TRBJ2-2; clone_size: .; cdr3_nt: TGTGCCAGCGGGCCCGAACGGACGAACACCGGGGAGCTGTTTTTT; cdr3_aa: CASGPERTNTGELFF
v_call: TRBV29-1; d_call: TRBD2; j_call: TRBJ2-1; clone_size: few; cdr3_nt: TGCAGCGTTGATACCGGGACTAGCGGATACAATGAGCAGTTCTTC; cdr3_aa: CSVDTGTSGYNEQFF
v_call: TRBV7-9; d_call: .; j_call: TRBJ1-2; clone_size: .; cdr3_nt: TGTGCCAGCAGCCGTATAGGTGGCTATGGCTACACCTTC; cdr3_aa: CASSRIGGYGYTF
v_call: TRBV14; d_call: TRBD2; j_call: TRBJ2-1; clone_size: .; cdr3_nt: TGTGCCAGCAGCCAAGATGTAAGCGGGACTAGAAGGGCCAATGAGCAGTTCTTC; cdr3_aa: CASSQDVSGTRRANEQFF
v_call: TRBV20-1; d_call: .; j_call: TRBJ2-5; clone_size: few; cdr3_nt: TGCAGTGCGACCGGACAGTCGGGCCGACAAGAGACCCAGTACTTC; cdr3_aa: CSATGQSGRQETQYF
v_call: TRBV20-1; d_call: TRBD2; j_call: TRBJ2-3; clone_size: .; cdr3_nt: TGCAGTGCTAGATGGTCGACTAGCGGGGGGACAGATACGCAGTATTTT; cdr3_aa: CSARWSTSGGTDTQYF
v_call: TRBV27; d_call: .; j_call: TRBJ1-5; clone_size: .; cdr3_nt: TGTGCCAGCAGTGTGAGTGTCAATCAGCCCCAGCATTTT; cdr3_aa: CASSVSVNQPQHF
v_call: TRBV28; d_call: TRBD2; j_call: TRBJ2-3; clone_size: few; cdr3_nt: TGTGCCAGCAGTCCCGGGGGGTCCCAGCAGACGCAGTATTTT; cdr3_aa: CASSPGGSQQTQYF
v_call: TRBV6-5; d_call: TRBD2; j_call: TRBJ2-3; clone_size: .; cdr3_nt: TGTGCCAGCAGTTACTTGGGAGGGCGAGATACGCAGTATTTT; cdr3_aa: CASSYLGGRDTQYF
v_call: TRBV6-6; d_call: .; j_call: TRBJ2-7; clone_size: .; cdr3_nt: TGTGCCAGCAACGAGGCGGGGAGCTACGAGCAGTACTTC; cdr3_aa: CASNEAGSYEQYF
v_call: TRBV7-2; d_call: .; j_call: TRBJ2-3; clone_size: .; cdr3_nt: TGTGCCAGCAGCCTGAACCGGGACACCTTCACAGATACGCAGTATTTT; cdr3_aa: CASSLNRDTFTDTQYF
v_call: TRBV5-1; d_call: .; j_call: TRBJ2-6; clone_size: .; cdr3_nt: TGCGCCAGCTCAATGACCGCTATCTCTGGGGCCAACGTCCTGACTTTC; cdr3_aa: CASSMTAISGANVLTF
v_call: TRBV12-3/TRBV12-4; d_call: .; j_call: TRBJ1-6; clone_size: .; cdr3_nt: TGTGCCAGCAGTCTCTCAGGCCCGACCGGTTCCCTCCACTTT; cdr3_aa: CASSLSGPTGSLHF
v_call: TRBV2; d_call: TRBD2; j_call: TRBJ2-1; clone_size: .; cdr3_nt: TGTGCCTCCTACGGGGGGGCAAACTACAATGAGCAGTTCTTC; cdr3_aa: CASYGGANYNEQFF
v_call: TRBV3-1; d_call: TRBD1; j_call: TRBJ2-4; clone_size: .; cdr3_nt: TGTGCCAGCAGCCATGGACAGGGATTATGGATTCAGTACTTC; cdr3_aa: CASSHGQGLWIQYF
v_call: TRBV5-1; d_call: .; j_call: TRBJ2-1; clone_size: .; cdr3_nt: TGCGCCAGCAGCTTCCTCTCCTCCGGGAACTACAAGGAGCAGTTCTTC; cdr3_aa: CASSFLSSGNYKEQFF
v_call: TRBV4-1; d_call: TRBD1; j_call: TRBJ1-2; clone_size: once; cdr3_nt: TGCGCCAGCAGCGCCCGACAGGGGGCGGTCTATGGCTACACCTTC; cdr3_aa: CASSARQGAVYGYTF
v_call: TRBV20-1; d_call: .; j_call: TRBJ2-5; clone_size: few; cdr3_nt: TGCAGTGCTAGGGATGGGGCAGAGTACCAAGAGACCCAGTACTTC; cdr3_aa: CSARDGAEYQETQYF
v_call: TRBV18; d_call: .; j_call: TRBJ2-7; clone_size: .; cdr3_nt: TGTGCCAGCTCACATTCGGAAGCGGACGAGCAGTACTTC; cdr3_aa: CASSHSEADEQYF
v_call: TRBV20-1; d_call: .; j_call: TRBJ1-6; clone_size: few; cdr3_nt: TGCAGTGCTAGAGATCCCACCCAGGGGTTTCGGTCACCCCTCCACTTT; cdr3_aa: CSARDPTQGFRSPLHF
v_call: TRBV6-5; d_call: TRBD1; j_call: TRBJ1-2; clone_size: .; cdr3_nt: TGTGCCAGCAGTGACTTACAGGGGTGGGCCAACTATGGCTACACCTTC; cdr3_aa: CASSDLQGWANYGYTF
v_call: TRBV4-2; d_call: TRBD1; j_call: TRBJ1-2; clone_size: .; cdr3_nt: TGTGCCAGCAGCCAACCTCCGGGACAGGGGATAGAAGGCTACACCTTC; cdr3_aa: CASSQPPGQGIEGYTF
v_call: TRBV6-6; d_call: .; j_call: TRBJ2-1; clone_size: once; cdr3_nt: TGTGCCAGCAGTCCCAATAGCGGTTCCTCCTACAATGAGCAGTTCTTC; cdr3_aa: CASSPNSGSSYNEQFF
v_call: TRBV7-2; d_call: .; j_call: TRBJ2-7; clone_size: .; cdr3_nt: TGTGCCAGCAGCGTCCGGCAGGGGGGAGTTGAGCAGTACTTC; cdr3_aa: CASSVRQGGVEQYF
v_call: TRBV10-3; d_call: .; j_call: TRBJ2-5; clone_size: .; cdr3_nt: TGTGCCATCAGTGAGATTGGGACCCGGGAGGAGACCCAGTACTTC; cdr3_aa: CAISEIGTREETQYF
v_call: TRBV25-1; d_call: .; j_call: TRBJ2-1; clone_size: .; cdr3_nt: TGTGCCAGCAGTGGCGGAGGGAGTTGGGAGACCCAGTTCTTC; cdr3_aa: CASSGGGSWETQFF
v_call: TRBV5-1; d_call: .; j_call: TRBJ1-4; clone_size: .; cdr3_nt: TGCGCCAACAGCTCGGGGCCCGAAAAACTGTTTTTT; cdr3_aa: CANSSGPEKLFF
v_call: TRBV24-1; d_call: .; j_call: TRBJ2-5; clone_size: .; cdr3_nt: TGTGCCACCAGTGACCATCATGTTACAGGGGGCGGGAGGGAGACCCAGTACTTC; cdr3_aa: CATSDHHVTGGGRETQYF
v_call: TRBV7-6; d_call: TRBD1; j_call: TRBJ2-1; clone_size: .; cdr3_nt: TGTGCCAGCAGCTTAGCCCCGGGACAGCACAATGAGCAGTTCTTC; cdr3_aa: CASSLAPGQHNEQFF
v_call: TRBV27; d_call: .; j_call: TRBJ2-3; clone_size: .; cdr3_nt: TGTGCCAGCAATTACGGGCTTTCCACAGATACGCAGTATTTT; cdr3_aa: CASNYGLSTDTQYF
v_call: TRBV4-2; d_call: TRBD2; j_call: TRBJ2-4; clone_size: .; cdr3_nt: TGTGCCAGCAGCCTTGCCACAGCGGGGGGGCCTTCCGAAAACATTCAGTACTTC; cdr3_aa: CASSLATAGGPSENIQYF
v_call: TRBV7-2; d_call: TRBD1; j_call: TRBJ2-1; clone_size: few; cdr3_nt: TGTGCCAGCAGCTTAGGACAGGGGCAGTTCTTC; cdr3_aa: CASSLGQGQFF
v_call: TRBV28; d_call: .; j_call: TRBJ1-4; clone_size: .; cdr3_nt: TGTGCCAGCAGTTCCTCAGGGGTTGCAACTAATGAAAAACTGTTTTTT; cdr3_aa: CASSSSGVATNEKLFF
v_call: TRBV6-5; d_call: .; j_call: TRBJ2-1; clone_size: .; cdr3_nt: TGTGCCAGCAGTCCCCTTGGAGGACAGAAGTTCTTC; cdr3_aa: CASSPLGGQKFF
v_call: TRBV7-3; d_call: .; j_call: TRBJ2-1; clone_size: .; cdr3_nt: TGTGCCAGCAGCAATCCACCGGGACGGACCGTCGATGAGCAGTTCTTC; cdr3_aa: CASSNPPGRTVDEQFF
v_call: TRBV6-1; d_call: .; j_call: TRBJ1-1; clone_size: .; cdr3_nt: TGTGCCAGCAGTGCAGCGGGGGCCGGGTACACTGAAGCTTTCTTT; cdr3_aa: CASSAAGAGYTEAFF
v_call: TRBV5-1; d_call: TRBD1; j_call: TRBJ2-1; clone_size: .; cdr3_nt: TGCGCCAGCAGCTTGGTCGGGACAGTAGGCAATGAGCAGTTCTTC; cdr3_aa: CASSLVGTVGNEQFF
v_call: TRBV20-1; d_call: .; j_call: TRBJ2-3; clone_size: .; cdr3_nt: TGCAGTGCCCTACCGGGAAACTCTGGCACAGATACGCAGTATTTT; cdr3_aa: CSALPGNSGTDTQYF
v_call: TRBV5-1; d_call: TRBD1; j_call: TRBJ2-4; clone_size: few; cdr3_nt: TGCGCCAGCAGCGTACAGGGGGCTGAAAACATTCAGTACTTC; cdr3_aa: CASSVQGAENIQYF
v_call: TRBV7-2; d_call: .; j_call: TRBJ2-5; clone_size: .; cdr3_nt: TGTGCCAGCAGCACCTGGACAGATCCCTCCCACAATGAGCAGTACTTC; cdr3_aa: CASSTWTDPSHNEQYF
v_call: TRBV24-1; d_call: TRBD2; j_call: TRBJ2-3; clone_size: .; cdr3_nt: TGTGCCACCAGTGTTGCAGCGGGGGCGACAGATACGCAGTATTTT; cdr3_aa: CATSVAAGATDTQYF
v_call: TRBV20-1; d_call: TRBD2; j_call: TRBJ2-7; clone_size: .; cdr3_nt: TGCAGTGCTAGGCCTAGCGGGGGGTTAGTTGGCGAGCAGTACTTC; cdr3_aa: CSARPSGGLVGEQYF
v_call: TRBV20-1; d_call: .; j_call: TRBJ1-2; clone_size: .; cdr3_nt: TGCAGTAGTGAGGGGACGACAAACTATGGCTACACCTTC; cdr3_aa: CSSEGTTNYGYTF
v_call: TRBV20-1; d_call: .; j_call: TRBJ1-2; clone_size: .; cdr3_nt: TGCAGTGCTATTCCCCCCGTTACAGGGAGCTATGGCTACACCTTC; cdr3_aa: CSAIPPVTGSYGYTF
v_call: TRBV6-1; d_call: .; j_call: TRBJ2-7; clone_size: once; cdr3_nt: TGTGCCAGCAGAATGAGACTAGAACACTTCCCTGCCTACGAGCAGTACTTC; cdr3_aa: CASRMRLEHFPAYEQYF
v_call: TRBV20-1; d_call: .; j_call: TRBJ1-1; clone_size: .; cdr3_nt: TGCAGTCCCATCCGAAGGGGGAACACTGAAGCTTTCTTT; cdr3_aa: CSPIRRGNTEAFF
v_call: TRBV27; d_call: .; j_call: TRBJ1-4; clone_size: few; cdr3_nt: TGTGCCAGCAGTTTACTCCGTGGGGATGAAAAACTGTTTTTT; cdr3_aa: CASSLLRGDEKLFF
v_call: TRBV4-3; d_call: .; j_call: TRBJ1-2; clone_size: .; cdr3_nt: TGCGCCAGCAGCCAAGGGGGCCGGGACTATGGCTACACCTTC; cdr3_aa: CASSQGGRDYGYTF
v_call: TRBV7-7; d_call: .; j_call: TRBJ2-5; clone_size: .; cdr3_nt: TGTGCTAGCCCTGGGGGAGAGACCCAGTACTTC; cdr3_aa: CASPGGETQYF
v_call: TRBV15; d_call: TRBD1; j_call: TRBJ2-7; clone_size: .; cdr3_nt: TGTGCCACCAGCAGAGATGACCCGACAGGGTCTGACTACGAGCAGTACTTC; cdr3_aa: CATSRDDPTGSDYEQYF
v_call: TRBV11-1; d_call: .; j_call: TRBJ1-1; clone_size: .; cdr3_nt: TGTGCCAGCAGACCCTCACAGGGCGGTGGCACTGAAGCTTTCTTT; cdr3_aa: CASRPSQGGGTEAFF
v_call: TRBV4-3; d_call: .; j_call: TRBJ1-6; clone_size: .; cdr3_nt: TGCGCCAGCAGCCAAGATCGGCAGCCGCCCCTCCACTTT; cdr3_aa: CASSQDRQPPLHF
v_call: TRBV7-6; d_call: TRBD2; j_call: TRBJ2-1; clone_size: few; cdr3_nt: TGTGCCAGCAGCTTGACCGCCGTGGTAGCGGGCTCCTACAATGAGCAGTTCTTC; cdr3_aa: CASSLTAVVAGSYNEQFF
v_call: TRBV4-2; d_call: .; j_call: TRBJ2-7; clone_size: .; cdr3_nt: TGTGCCAGCAGCCAAGATCCCCGCCCCGAGCAGTACTTC; cdr3_aa: CASSQDPRPEQYF
v_call: TRBV4-1; d_call: .; j_call: TRBJ2-7; clone_size: .; cdr3_nt: TGCGCCAGCAGCCAGGAAGGACTGGCCGAGCAGTACTTC; cdr3_aa: CASSQEGLAEQYF